The TCR beta chain described here comes from a study of shared clonotypes between healthy human individuals. Looked up from germline, CDR1 is KGHSH and CDR2 is LQKENI. Trimming cost V 1 base and J 1 base, with 1 base left between them. The CDR3 covers 13 residues. The data were produced by immunoSEQ multiplex PCR, yet TCRdb's version contains in-frame clones alone and is incomplete. The sample lists about 1.1 million clones; roughly 80% were seen once. The chain employs TRBV18 and TRBJ2-2; unclear D gene. The origin of this receptor is a young man in good health. Some clones in this sample may be carry-over from other donors' samples. Sequencing was done on a sample of memory CD4+ T cells from PBMCs. Subset: CD45RA-negative fraction. The CDR3 sequence is CASSPQNTGELFF. The CDR3 DNA follows: TGTGCCAGCTCACCACAGAACACCGGGGAGCTGTTTTTT.